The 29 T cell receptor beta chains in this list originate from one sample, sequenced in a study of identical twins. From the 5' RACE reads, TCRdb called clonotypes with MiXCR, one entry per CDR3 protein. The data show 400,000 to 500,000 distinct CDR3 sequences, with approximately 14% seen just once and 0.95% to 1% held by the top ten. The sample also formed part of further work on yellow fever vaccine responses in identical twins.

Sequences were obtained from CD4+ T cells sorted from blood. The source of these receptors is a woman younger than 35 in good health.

The CDR3 region is CSVEAGYTF. In DNA form, the CDR3 reads TGCAGCGTTGAAGCAGGCTACACCTTC. This chain uses TRBV29-1 with TRBJ1-2; no clear D gene. Trimming removed 1 base from V and 8 bases from J, with 2 bases in between. This CDR3 is 9 amino acids long. From germline, CDR1 is SQVTM and CDR2 ANQGSEA.

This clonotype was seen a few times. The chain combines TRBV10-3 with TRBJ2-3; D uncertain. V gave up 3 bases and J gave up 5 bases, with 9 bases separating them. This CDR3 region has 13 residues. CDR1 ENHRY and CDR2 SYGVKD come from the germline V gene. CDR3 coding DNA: TGTGCCATCAGTGAATTCCTCGGAGATACGCAGTATTTT. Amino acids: CAISEFLGDTQYF.

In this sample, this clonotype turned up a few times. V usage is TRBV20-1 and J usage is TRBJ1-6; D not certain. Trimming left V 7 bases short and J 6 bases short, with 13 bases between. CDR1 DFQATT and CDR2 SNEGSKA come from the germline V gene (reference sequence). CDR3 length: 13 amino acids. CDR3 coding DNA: TGCAGTGTTTCGGCGGCAGCTAATTCACCCCTCCACTTT. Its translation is CSVSAAANSPLHF.

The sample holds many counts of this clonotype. CDR3 amino acids: CSGREGYGYTF. The DNA for the CDR3 is TGCAGCGGCAGGGAAGGCTATGGCTACACCTTC. The V call is TRBV29-1, the J call TRBJ1-2; D is possibly TRBD1 (5 bases). Germline V CDR1 and CDR2: SQVTM, ANQGSEA. The CDR3 spans 11 residues. V was clipped by 7 bases and J by 4 bases, with 10 bases between them.

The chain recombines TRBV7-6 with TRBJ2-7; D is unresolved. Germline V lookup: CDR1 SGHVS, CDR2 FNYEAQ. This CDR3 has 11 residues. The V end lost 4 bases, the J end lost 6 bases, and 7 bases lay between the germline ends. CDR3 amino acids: CASSSSSEQYF. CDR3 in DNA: TGTGCCAGCAGCTCGTCTTCCGAGCAGTACTTC.

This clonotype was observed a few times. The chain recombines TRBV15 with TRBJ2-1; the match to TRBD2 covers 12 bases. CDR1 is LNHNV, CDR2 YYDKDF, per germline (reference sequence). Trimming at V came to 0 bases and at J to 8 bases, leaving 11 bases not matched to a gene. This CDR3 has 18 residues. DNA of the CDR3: TGTGCCACCAGCAGAGATTTGGCGACTAGCGGGGGAGTGGATGAGCAGTTCTTC. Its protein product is CATSRDLATSGGVDEQFF.

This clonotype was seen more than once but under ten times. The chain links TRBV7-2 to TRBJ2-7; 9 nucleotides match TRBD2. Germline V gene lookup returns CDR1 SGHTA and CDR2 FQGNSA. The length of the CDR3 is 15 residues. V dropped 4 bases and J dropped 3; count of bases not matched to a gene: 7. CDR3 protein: CASSSKRGAYYEQYF. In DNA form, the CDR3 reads TGTGCCAGCAGCTCTAAGCGGGGGGCTTACTACGAGCAGTACTTC.

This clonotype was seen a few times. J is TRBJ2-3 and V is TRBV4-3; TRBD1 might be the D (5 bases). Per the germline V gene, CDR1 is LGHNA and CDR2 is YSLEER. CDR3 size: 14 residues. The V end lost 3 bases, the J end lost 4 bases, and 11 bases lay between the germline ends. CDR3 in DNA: TGCGCCAGCAGCCAGGCGCTAGGGGCAGATACGCAGTATTTT. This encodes CASSQALGADTQYF.

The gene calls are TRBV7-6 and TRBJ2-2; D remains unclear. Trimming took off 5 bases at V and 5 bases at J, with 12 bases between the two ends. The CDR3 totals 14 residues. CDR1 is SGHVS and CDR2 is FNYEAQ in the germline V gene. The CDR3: CASSPRGRTGELFF. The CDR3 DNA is TGTGCCAGCAGCCCGCGTGGGCGGACCGGGGAGCTGTTTTTT.

DNA for the CDR3: TGTGCCAGCAGTCGACAGGCGGAAAAACTGTTTTTT. It specifies CASSRQAEKLFF. The chain recombines TRBV28 with TRBJ1-4; a possible D gene is TRBD1 (6 bases). The length of the CDR3 is 12 residues. Germline V gives CDR1 MDHEN, CDR2 SYDVKM. With 5 bases removed from V and 8 bases from J, the gap between germline ends came to 9 bases.

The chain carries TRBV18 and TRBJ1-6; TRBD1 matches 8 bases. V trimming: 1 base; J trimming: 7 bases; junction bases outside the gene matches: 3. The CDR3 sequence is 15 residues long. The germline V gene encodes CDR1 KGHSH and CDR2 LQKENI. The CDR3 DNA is TGTGCCAGCTCACCACTGACAGGGGACAATTCACCCCTCCACTTT. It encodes CASSPLTGDNSPLHF.

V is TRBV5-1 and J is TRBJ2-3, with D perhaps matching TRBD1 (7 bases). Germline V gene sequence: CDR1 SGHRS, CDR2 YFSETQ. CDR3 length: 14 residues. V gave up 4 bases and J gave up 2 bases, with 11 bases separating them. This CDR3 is CASSPGGTTDTQYF. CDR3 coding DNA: TGCGCCAGCAGCCCAGGGGGGACCACAGATACGCAGTATTTT.

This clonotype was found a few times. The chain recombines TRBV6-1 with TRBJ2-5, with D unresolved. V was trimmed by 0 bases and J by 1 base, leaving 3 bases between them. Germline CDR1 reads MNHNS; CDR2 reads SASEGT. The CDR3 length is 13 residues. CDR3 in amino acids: CASSEAPQETQYF. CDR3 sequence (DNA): TGTGCCAGCAGTGAAGCTCCCCAAGAGACCCAGTACTTC.

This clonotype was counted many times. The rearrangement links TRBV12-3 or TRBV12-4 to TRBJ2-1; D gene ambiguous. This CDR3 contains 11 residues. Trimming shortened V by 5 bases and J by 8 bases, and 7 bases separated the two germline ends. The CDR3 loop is CASSLTYEQFF. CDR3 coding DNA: TGTGCCAGCAGTCTGACCTATGAGCAGTTCTTC.

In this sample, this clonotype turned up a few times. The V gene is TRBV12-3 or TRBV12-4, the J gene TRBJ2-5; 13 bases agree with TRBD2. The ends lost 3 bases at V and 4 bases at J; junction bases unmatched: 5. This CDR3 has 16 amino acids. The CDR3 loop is CASSFLGTSGTETQYF. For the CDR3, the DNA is TGTGCCAGCAGTTTTCTCGGGACTAGCGGGACAGAGACCCAGTACTTC.

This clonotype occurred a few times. The CDR3 here is CASSSRTALDTQYF. As DNA, the CDR3 is TGTGCCAGCAGCTCTCGGACAGCACTGGATACGCAGTATTTT. The chain recombines TRBV7-9 with TRBJ2-3, with D tentatively TRBD1 (6 bases). V was pared by 4 bases and J by 6 bases, with 14 bases between. The CDR3 consists of 14 residues. CDR1 is SEHNR, CDR2 FQNEAQ, per germline (reference sequence).

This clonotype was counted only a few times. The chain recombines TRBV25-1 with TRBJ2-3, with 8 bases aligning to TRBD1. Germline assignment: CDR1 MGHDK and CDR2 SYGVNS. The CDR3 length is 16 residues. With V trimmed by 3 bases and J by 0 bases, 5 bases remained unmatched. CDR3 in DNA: TGTGCCAGCAGTGAGTCCCGGACAGGGAGCACAGATACGCAGTATTTT. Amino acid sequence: CASSESRTGSTDTQYF.

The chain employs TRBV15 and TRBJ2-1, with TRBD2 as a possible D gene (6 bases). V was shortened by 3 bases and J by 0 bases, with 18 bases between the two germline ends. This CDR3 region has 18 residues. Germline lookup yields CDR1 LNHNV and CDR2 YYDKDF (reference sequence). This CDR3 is CATSRSPSGQSSYNEQFF. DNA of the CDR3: TGTGCCACCAGCAGGTCCCCAAGCGGGCAAAGCTCCTACAATGAGCAGTTCTTC.

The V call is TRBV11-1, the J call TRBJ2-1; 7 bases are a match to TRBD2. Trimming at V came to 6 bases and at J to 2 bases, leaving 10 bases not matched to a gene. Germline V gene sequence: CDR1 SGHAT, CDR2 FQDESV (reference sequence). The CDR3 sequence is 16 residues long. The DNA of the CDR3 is TGTGCCAGCAGGCAACATGGACTAGGCCCCTACAATGAGCAGTTCTTC. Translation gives CASRQHGLGPYNEQFF.

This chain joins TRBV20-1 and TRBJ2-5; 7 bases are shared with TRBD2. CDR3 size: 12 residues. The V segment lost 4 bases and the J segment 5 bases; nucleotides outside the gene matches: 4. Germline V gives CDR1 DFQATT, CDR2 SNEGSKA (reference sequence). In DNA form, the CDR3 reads TGCAGTGCTATCCGGGGGGTGGAGACCCAGTACTTC. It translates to CSAIRGVETQYF.

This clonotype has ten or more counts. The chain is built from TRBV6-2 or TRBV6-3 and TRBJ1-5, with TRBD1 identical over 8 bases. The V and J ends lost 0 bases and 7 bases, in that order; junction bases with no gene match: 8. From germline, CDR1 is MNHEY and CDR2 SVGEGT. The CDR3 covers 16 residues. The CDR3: CASSYSNAGGRQPQHF. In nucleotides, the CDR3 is TGTGCCAGCAGTTACTCGAATGCAGGGGGCCGGCAGCCCCAGCATTTT.

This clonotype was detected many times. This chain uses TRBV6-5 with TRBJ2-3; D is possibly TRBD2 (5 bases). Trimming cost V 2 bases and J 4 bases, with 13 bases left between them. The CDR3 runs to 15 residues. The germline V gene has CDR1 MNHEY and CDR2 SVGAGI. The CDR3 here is CASSYPSIGSDTQYF. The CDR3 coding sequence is TGTGCCAGCAGTTACCCTAGCATTGGTTCAGATACGCAGTATTTT.

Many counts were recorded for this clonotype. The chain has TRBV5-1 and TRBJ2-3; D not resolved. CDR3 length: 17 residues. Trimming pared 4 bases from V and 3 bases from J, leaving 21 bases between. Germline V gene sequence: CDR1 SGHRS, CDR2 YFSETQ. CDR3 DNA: TGCGCCAGCAGCCTTGGAGTGGCAAAGGCAGCAACAGATACGCAGTATTTT. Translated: CASSLGVAKAATDTQYF.

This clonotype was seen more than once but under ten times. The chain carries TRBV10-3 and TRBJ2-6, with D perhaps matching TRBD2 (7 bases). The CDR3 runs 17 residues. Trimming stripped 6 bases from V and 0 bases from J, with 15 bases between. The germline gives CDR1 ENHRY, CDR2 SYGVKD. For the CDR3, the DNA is TGTGCCATCAGCCCCCCGGGGGGCAACTCTGGGGCCAACGTCCTGACTTTC. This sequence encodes CAISPPGGNSGANVLTF.

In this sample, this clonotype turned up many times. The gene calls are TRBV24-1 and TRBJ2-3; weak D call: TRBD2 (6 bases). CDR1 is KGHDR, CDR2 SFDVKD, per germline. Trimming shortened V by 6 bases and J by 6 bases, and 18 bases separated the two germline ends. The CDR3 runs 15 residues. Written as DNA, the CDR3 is TGTGCCACCAGTCAAACGCGGGAAATGGGGGATACGCAGTATTTT. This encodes CATSQTREMGDTQYF.

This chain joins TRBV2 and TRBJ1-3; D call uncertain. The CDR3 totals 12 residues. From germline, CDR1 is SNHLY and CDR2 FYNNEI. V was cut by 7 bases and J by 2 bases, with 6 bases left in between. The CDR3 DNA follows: TGTGCCAGCAAGGAAGCTGGAAACACCATATATTTT. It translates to CASKEAGNTIYF.

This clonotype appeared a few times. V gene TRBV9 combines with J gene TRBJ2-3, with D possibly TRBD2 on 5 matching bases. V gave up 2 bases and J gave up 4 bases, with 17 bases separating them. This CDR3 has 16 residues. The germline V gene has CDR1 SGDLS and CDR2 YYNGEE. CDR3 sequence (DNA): TGTGCCAGCAGCGTCCTACCGGGAACGGGTGCAGATACGCAGTATTTT. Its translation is CASSVLPGTGADTQYF.

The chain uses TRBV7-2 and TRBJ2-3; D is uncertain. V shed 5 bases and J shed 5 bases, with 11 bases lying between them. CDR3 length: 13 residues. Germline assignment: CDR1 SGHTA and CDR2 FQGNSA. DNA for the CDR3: TGTGCCAGCAGCCCTCCCGGAAAAGATACGCAGTATTTT. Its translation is CASSPPGKDTQYF.

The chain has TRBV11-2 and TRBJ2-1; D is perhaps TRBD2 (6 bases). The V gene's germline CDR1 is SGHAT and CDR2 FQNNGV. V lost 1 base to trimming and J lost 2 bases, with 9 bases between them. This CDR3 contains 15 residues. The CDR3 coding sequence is TGTGCCAGCAGCTTAGTGGCTAGCGCCTACAATGAGCAGTTCTTC. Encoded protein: CASSLVASAYNEQFF. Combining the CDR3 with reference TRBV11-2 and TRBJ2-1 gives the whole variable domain EAGVAQSPRYKIIEKRQSVAFWCNPISGHATLYWYQQILGQGPKLLIQFQNNGVVDDSQLPKDRFSAERLKGVDSTLKIQPAKLEDSAVYLCASSLVASAYNEQFFGPGTRLTVL.